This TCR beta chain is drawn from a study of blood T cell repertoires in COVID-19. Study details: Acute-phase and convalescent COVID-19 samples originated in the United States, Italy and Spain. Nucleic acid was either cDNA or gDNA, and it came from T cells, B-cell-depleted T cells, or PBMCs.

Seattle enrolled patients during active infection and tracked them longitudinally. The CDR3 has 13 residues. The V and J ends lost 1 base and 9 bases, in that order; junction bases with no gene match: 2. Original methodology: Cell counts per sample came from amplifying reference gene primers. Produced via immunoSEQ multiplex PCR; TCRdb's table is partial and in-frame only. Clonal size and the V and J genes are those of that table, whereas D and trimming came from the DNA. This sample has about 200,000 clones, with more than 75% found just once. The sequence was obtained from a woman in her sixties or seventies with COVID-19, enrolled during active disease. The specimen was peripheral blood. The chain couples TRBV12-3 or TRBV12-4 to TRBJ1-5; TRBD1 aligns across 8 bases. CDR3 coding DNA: TGTGCCAGCAGTTTAGGTGGGACAGGGCCCCAGCATTTT. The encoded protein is CASSLGGTGPQHF.